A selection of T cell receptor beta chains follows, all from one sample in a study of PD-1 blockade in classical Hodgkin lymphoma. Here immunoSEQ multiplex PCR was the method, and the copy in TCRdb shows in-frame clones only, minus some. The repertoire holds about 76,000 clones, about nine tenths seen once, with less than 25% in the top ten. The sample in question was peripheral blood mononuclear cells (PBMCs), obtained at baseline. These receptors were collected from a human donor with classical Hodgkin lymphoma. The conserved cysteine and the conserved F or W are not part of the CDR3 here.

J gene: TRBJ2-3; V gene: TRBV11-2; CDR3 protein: ASSTTPILGGDTQY
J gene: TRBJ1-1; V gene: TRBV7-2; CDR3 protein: ASSLRLGKGQGTEAF
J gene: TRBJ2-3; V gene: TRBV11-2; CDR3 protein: ASSLDISGSRDTQY
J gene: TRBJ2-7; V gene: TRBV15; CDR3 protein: ATSRSTYAGSYEQY
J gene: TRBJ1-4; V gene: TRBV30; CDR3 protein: AWSILQGDEKLF
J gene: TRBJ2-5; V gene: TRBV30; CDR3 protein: AWSSGRGEETQY
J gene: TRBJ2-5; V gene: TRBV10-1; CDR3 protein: ASSERVGETQY
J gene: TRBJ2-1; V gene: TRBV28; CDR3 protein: ASSLASGPYNEQF
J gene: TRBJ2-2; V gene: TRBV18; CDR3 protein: ASSSTGEAGELF
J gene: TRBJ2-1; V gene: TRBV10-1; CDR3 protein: ASSELSRSGEQF
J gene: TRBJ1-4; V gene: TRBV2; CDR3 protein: ASSAGTVPTNEKLF
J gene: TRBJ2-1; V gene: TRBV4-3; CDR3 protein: ASSQNSRTTGVHNEQF
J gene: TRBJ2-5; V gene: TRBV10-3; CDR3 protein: AISESVQETQY
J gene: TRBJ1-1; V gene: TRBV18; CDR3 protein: ASSPPKGVGTEAF
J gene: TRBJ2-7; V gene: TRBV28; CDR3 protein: ASSNQAGLREQY
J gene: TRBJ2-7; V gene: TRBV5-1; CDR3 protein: ASSLVSGSSSYEQY
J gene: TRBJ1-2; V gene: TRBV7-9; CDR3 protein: ASSFGTGYT
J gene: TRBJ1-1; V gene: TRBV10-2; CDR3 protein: ASSKKTGNTEAF
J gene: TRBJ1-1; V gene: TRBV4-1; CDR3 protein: ASSQDWGKGTEAF
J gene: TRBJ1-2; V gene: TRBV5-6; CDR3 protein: ASSPGGQTNYGYT
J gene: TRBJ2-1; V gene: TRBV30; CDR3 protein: AWKGTSYNEQF
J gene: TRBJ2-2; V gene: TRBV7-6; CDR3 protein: ASSLRLAGDTGELF
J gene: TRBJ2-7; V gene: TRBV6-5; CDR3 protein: ASSYAGVSYEQY
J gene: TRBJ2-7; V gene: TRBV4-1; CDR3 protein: ASSRTLANAIYEQY
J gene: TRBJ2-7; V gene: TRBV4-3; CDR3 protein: ASSQGRLAGGPGNEQY
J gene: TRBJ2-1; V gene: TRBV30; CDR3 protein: AWSTPMGEQF
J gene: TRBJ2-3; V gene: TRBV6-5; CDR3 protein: ATHLGGASPDTQY
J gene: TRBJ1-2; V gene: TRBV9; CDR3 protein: ASSVVIGGADGYT
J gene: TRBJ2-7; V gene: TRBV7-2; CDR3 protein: ASSGGQGRFTYEQY
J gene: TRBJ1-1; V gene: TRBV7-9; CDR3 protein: ASSQGQYGTEAF
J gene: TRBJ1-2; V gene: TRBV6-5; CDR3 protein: ASSYQGQGDGYT
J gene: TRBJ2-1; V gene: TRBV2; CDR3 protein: ASKAGVSYNEQF
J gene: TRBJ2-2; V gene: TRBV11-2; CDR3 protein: ASSEDNTNTGELF
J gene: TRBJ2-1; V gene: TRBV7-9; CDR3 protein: ASSVRGGPPGLNEQF
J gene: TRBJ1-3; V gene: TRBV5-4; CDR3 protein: ASSLDSSTIY
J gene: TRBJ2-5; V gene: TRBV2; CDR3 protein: ASSEALILSGGETQY
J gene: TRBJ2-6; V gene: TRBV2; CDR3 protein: ASSQGPVNVLT
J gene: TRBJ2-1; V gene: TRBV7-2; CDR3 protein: ASSSSGSLSNEQF
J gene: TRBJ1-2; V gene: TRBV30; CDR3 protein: AWSVQNSYT
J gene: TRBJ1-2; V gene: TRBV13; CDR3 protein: ASSPQTGGYGYT
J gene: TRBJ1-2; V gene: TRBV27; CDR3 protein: ASSPDNYGYT
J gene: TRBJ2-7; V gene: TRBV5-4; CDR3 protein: ASSPGGYEQY
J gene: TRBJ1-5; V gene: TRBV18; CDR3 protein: ASSPADRGNQPQH
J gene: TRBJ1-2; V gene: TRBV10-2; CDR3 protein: ASSEFNRGTYGYT
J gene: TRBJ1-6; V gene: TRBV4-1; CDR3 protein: ASADVGRQNNSPLH
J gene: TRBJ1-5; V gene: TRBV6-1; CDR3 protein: ASSATHPDQPQH
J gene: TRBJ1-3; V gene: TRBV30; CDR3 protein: AADRGLPVSGNTIY
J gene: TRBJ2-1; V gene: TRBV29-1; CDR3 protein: SVRGTGEQF
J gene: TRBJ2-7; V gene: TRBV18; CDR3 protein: ASSPGTSGRYEQY
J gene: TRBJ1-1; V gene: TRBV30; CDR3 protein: AWRWTRRNTEAF
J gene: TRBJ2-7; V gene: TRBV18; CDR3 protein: ASSPQTGQGRYEQY
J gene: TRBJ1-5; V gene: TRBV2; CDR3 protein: ASSERDRGFNQPQH
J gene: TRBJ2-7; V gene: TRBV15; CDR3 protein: ATSRVIGTHYEQY
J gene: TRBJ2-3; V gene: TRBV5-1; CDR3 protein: ASSFSYLGTFGTDTQY